This TCR beta chain was captured by sequencing in a study of CD8 T cell repertoires and HIV-1 epitope variants. About the research overall: Twenty-five autologous and known Gag and Nef epitope variant peptides each stimulated T cells separately.

Comment on this clone: The identical CDR3 is also encoded by other nucleotide sequences in the sample.

Profiling relied on immunoSEQ multiplex PCR, and the TCRdb table lists in-frame clones only, not all of them. Here the sample spans about 95,000 clones, more than 65% being singletons. Sequences were obtained from uncultured baseline CD8+ T cells from peripheral blood mononuclear cells (PBMCs). This clonotype was obtained from a male donor with HIV.

The CDR3 DNA reads as TGCGCCAGCAGCCCCCAAGGAGAGACCCAGTACTTC. It codes for CASSPQGETQYF. The chain is built from TRBV5-1 and TRBJ2-5; D gene unclear. Trimming left V 4 bases short and J 4 bases short, with 8 bases between. The CDR3 has 12 residues. Germline V gene data show CDR1 as SGHRS and CDR2 as YFSETQ. Using reference TRBV5-1 and TRBJ2-5 for the parts outside the CDR3, the full variable domain is KAGVTQTPRYLIKTRGQQVTLSCSPISGHRSVSWYQQTPGQGLQFLFEYFSETQRNKGNFPGRFSGRQFSNSRSEMNVSTLELGDSALYLCASSPQGETQYFGPGTRLLVL.